These T cell receptor beta chains were read from a single sample in a study of blood T cell repertoires in COVID-19. Sequencing used immunoSEQ multiplex PCR; TCRdb keeps in-frame clones, though not all of them. The sample has about 130,000 clones, around 83% seen once. The material sequenced was peripheral blood. These receptors were taken from a man aged 35 to 55 with active or convalescent COVID-19. CDR3s include the opening cysteine and the closing phenylalanine or tryptophan. The order of the fields is J gene, CDR3 length, clone size, D gene, V gene, CDR3 DNA, CDR3 protein. D genes are given only for firm matches. The size of a clone is reported for some rows only, either as once, few or many, or as a class for expanded clones.

j_gene: TRBJ1-3; len: 13; abundance: .; d_gene: .; v_gene: TRBV15; CDR3nt: TGTGCCACCAGACCGAGCTCTGGAAACACCATATATTTT; CDR3aa: CATRPSSGNTIYF
j_gene: TRBJ1-3; len: 15; abundance: many; d_gene: .; v_gene: TRBV5-6; CDR3nt: TGTGCCAGCAGCTCAACAGGGTATGCTGGAAACACCATATATTTT; CDR3aa: CASSSTGYAGNTIYF
j_gene: TRBJ2-4; len: 19; abundance: .; d_gene: TRBD1; v_gene: TRBV6-1; CDR3nt: TGTGCCAGCAGTGAATCGGGACAGGCGAACCAGGGAGCCAAAAACATTCAGTACTTC; CDR3aa: CASSESGQANQGAKNIQYF
j_gene: TRBJ2-7; len: 14; abundance: .; d_gene: TRBD1; v_gene: TRBV5-6; CDR3nt: TGTGCCAGCAGCTTCCGGGACAGGGTTCGAGAGCAGTACTTC; CDR3aa: CASSFRDRVREQYF
j_gene: TRBJ2-3; len: 11; abundance: once; d_gene: .; v_gene: TRBV20-1; CDR3nt: TGCAGTGCGCGGATAGCAGATACGCAGTATTTT; CDR3aa: CSARIADTQYF
j_gene: TRBJ2-5; len: 14; abundance: few; d_gene: .; v_gene: TRBV7-9; CDR3nt: TGTGCCAGCAGCTCCGAGGACATGGGAGAGACCCAGTACTTC; CDR3aa: CASSSEDMGETQYF
j_gene: TRBJ1-5; len: 15; abundance: once; d_gene: .; v_gene: TRBV7-2; CDR3nt: TGTGCCAGCAGTAAAACAGGGCCGGGCAATCAGCCCCAGCATTTT; CDR3aa: CASSKTGPGNQPQHF
j_gene: TRBJ1-1; len: 13; abundance: .; d_gene: .; v_gene: TRBV2; CDR3nt: TGTGCCAGCAGGGTGTGGAGTGCCACTGAAGCTTTCTTT; CDR3aa: CASRVWSATEAFF
j_gene: TRBJ2-7; len: 15; abundance: .; d_gene: TRBD2; v_gene: TRBV6-5; CDR3nt: TGTGCCAGCAGGTCGGGACTAGCGGGGACCGGCGAGCAGTACTTC; CDR3aa: CASRSGLAGTGEQYF
j_gene: TRBJ2-5; len: 14; abundance: .; d_gene: .; v_gene: TRBV9; CDR3nt: TGTGCCAGCTGTAGGGGCAGGGGAATAGAGACCCAGTACTTC; CDR3aa: CASCRGRGIETQYF
j_gene: TRBJ1-2; len: 12; abundance: .; d_gene: .; v_gene: TRBV2; CDR3nt: TGTGCCAGCAGTAGGGACATAGATGGCTACACCTTC; CDR3aa: CASSRDIDGYTF
j_gene: TRBJ2-7; len: 14; abundance: .; d_gene: .; v_gene: TRBV10-3; CDR3nt: TGTGCCATCAGGGATCAGGGGAGCTCCTACGAGCAGTACTTC; CDR3aa: CAIRDQGSSYEQYF
j_gene: TRBJ2-4; len: 16; abundance: .; d_gene: TRBD2; v_gene: TRBV7-2; CDR3nt: TGTGCCAGCAGCAGTAGCGGGGGGACTGCCGGGAACATTCAGTACTTC; CDR3aa: CASSSSGGTAGNIQYF
j_gene: TRBJ1-3; len: 13; abundance: .; d_gene: TRBD1; v_gene: TRBV3-1/TRBV3-2; CDR3nt: TGTGCCAGCCAGGGGGCCTCTGGAAACACCATATATTTT; CDR3aa: CASQGASGNTIYF
j_gene: TRBJ1-2; len: 16; abundance: once; d_gene: .; v_gene: TRBV11-3; CDR3nt: TGTGCCAGCAGCTTAGATTATCCGACCCCCGAGGAAGGCTACACCTTC; CDR3aa: CASSLDYPTPEEGYTF
j_gene: TRBJ1-4; len: 14; abundance: .; d_gene: TRBD1; v_gene: TRBV29-1; CDR3nt: TGCAGCGCACGTGACAGGGGGCGGAATGAAAAACTGTTTTTT; CDR3aa: CSARDRGRNEKLFF
j_gene: TRBJ2-3; len: 15; abundance: .; d_gene: TRBD2; v_gene: TRBV5-6; CDR3nt: TGTGCCAGCAGCTTGGGACTAGCGAAATCAGATACGCAGTATTTT; CDR3aa: CASSLGLAKSDTQYF
j_gene: TRBJ2-7; len: 15; abundance: .; d_gene: .; v_gene: TRBV5-1; CDR3nt: TGCGCCAGCAGCTCGGACACTCAGGCCTCCTACGAGCAGTACTTC; CDR3aa: CASSSDTQASYEQYF
j_gene: TRBJ2-1; len: 15; abundance: few; d_gene: TRBD2; v_gene: TRBV7-2; CDR3nt: TGTGCCAGCAGGAGGGCTAGCGGGTGGATCAATGAGCAGTTCTTC; CDR3aa: CASRRASGWINEQFF
j_gene: TRBJ2-3; len: 14; abundance: .; d_gene: .; v_gene: TRBV5-1; CDR3nt: TGCGCCAGCAGCTTTAGAGAGCGTGCAGATACGCAGTATTTT; CDR3aa: CASSFRERADTQYF
j_gene: TRBJ1-3; len: 16; abundance: .; d_gene: .; v_gene: TRBV5-1; CDR3nt: TGCGCCAGCGCTACACAACAGGGCTTTGGCGGAAACACCATATATTTT; CDR3aa: CASATQQGFGGNTIYF
j_gene: TRBJ2-2; len: 17; abundance: .; d_gene: .; v_gene: TRBV4-1; CDR3nt: TGCGCCAGCAGCCAGCGACCGGAGGGGGCGCGGACCGGGGAGCTGTTTTTT; CDR3aa: CASSQRPEGARTGELFF
j_gene: TRBJ1-4; len: 19; abundance: .; d_gene: .; v_gene: TRBV4-1; CDR3nt: TGCGCCAGCAGCCAAGATCCGTGGCACCCCCAAGCAACTAATGAAAAACTGTTTTTT; CDR3aa: CASSQDPWHPQATNEKLFF